In its sample, the clone carrying this TCR beta chain was seen a few times. Its antigen is unknown. This record belongs to a study of blood T cells in healthy people across ages. A J-beta primer mix and a sample-barcoded 5' primer were used in a second PCR of roughly 6 to 11 cycles. The template-switch adaptor, which had 12 random nucleotides, put a tag on each cDNA molecule. Per-sample output comprised a minimum of 2.5 million paired-end reads containing CDR3. TCRdb recomputed calls from the 5' RACE reads with MiXCR, one row per CDR3 protein. The sample yields approximately 810,000 distinct CDR3 sequences, 25% to 35% seen once. There are 15 residues in the CDR3. Germline CDR1 is SGHVS and CDR2 is FQNEAQ. V was shortened by 4 bases and J by 1 base, with 11 bases between the two germline ends. Study outcomes and limitations: Bulk PBMC profiling left naive and antigen-experienced comparisons inconclusive. Researchers report that TCR beta diversity correlated strongly with naive T cell percentage.

V usage is TRBV7-8 and J usage is TRBJ1-5, with D possibly being TRBD1 (5 bases). This receptor was identified in an elderly woman in good health. Input material: blood. The CDR3 bases are TGTGCCAGCAGCTCGGGACCGTTAAGCAATCAGCCCCAGCATTTT. Its protein is CASSSGPLSNQPQHF.